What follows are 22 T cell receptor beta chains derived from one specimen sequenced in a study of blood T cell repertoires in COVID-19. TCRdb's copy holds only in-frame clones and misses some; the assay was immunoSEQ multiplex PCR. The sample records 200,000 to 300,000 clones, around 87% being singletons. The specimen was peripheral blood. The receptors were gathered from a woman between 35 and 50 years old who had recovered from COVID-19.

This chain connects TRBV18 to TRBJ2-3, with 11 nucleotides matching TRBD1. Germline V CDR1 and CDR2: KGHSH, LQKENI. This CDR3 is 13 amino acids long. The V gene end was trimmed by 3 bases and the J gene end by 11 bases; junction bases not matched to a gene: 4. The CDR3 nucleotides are TGTGCCAGCTCACCGGGACAGGGGGACGAGCAGTATTTT. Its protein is CASSPGQGDEQYF.

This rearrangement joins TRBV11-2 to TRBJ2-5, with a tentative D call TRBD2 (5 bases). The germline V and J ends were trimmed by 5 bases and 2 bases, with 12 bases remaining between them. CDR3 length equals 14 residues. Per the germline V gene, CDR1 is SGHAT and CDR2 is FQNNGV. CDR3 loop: CASSLGLPQETQYF. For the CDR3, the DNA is TGTGCCAGCAGCCTCGGACTCCCTCAAGAGACCCAGTACTTC.

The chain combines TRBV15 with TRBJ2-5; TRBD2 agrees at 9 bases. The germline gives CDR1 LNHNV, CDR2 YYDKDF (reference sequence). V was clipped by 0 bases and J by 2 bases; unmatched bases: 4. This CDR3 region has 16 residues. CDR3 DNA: TGTGCCACCAGCAGAGATCCCAGCGGGGGGCAAGAGACCCAGTACTTC. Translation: CATSRDPSGGQETQYF.

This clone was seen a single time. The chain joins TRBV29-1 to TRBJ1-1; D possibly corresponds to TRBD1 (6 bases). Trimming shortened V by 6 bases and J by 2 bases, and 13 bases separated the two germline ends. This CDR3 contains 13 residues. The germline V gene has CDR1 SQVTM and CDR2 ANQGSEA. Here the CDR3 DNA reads TGCAGCGTGGAGAGGGGGAAAAACACTGAAGCTTTCTTT. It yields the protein CSVERGKNTEAFF.

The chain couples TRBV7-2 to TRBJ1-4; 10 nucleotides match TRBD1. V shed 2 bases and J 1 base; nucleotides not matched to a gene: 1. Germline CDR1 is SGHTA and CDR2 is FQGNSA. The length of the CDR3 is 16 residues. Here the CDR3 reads CASSLWTGGTNEKLFF. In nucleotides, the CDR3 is TGTGCCAGCAGCTTATGGACAGGGGGAACTAATGAAAAACTGTTTTTT.

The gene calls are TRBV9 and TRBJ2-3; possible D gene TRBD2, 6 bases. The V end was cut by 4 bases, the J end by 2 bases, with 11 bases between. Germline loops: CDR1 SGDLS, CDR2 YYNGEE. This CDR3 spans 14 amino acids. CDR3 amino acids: CASSPGVTTDTQYF. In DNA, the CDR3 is TGTGCCAGCAGCCCGGGGGTTACCACAGATACGCAGTATTTT.

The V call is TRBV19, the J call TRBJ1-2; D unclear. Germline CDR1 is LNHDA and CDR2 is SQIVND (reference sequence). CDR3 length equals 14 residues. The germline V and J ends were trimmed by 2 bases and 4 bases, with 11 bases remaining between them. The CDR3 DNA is TGTGCCAGTAGTATACTAGCGGGGTTCTATGGCTACACCTTC. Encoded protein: CASSILAGFYGYTF.

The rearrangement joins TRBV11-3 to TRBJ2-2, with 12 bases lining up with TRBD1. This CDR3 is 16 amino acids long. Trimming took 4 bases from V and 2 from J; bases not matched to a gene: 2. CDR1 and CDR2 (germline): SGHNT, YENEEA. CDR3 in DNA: TGTGCCAGCAGCTCGGGACAGGGGGCAAACACCGGGGAGCTGTTTTTT. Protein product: CASSSGQGANTGELFF.

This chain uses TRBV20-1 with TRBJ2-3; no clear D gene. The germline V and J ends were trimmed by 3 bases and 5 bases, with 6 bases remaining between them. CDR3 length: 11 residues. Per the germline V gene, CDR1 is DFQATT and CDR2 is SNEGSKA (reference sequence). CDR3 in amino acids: CSASRRDTQYF. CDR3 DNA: TGCAGTGCTAGTCGGAGAGATACGCAGTATTTT.

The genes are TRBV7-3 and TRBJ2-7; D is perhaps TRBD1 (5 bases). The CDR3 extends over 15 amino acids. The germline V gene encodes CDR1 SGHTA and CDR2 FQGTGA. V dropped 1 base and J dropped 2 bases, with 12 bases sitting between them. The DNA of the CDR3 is TGTGCCAGCAGCTTAAAGCCGACAGCCGCCTACGAGCAGTACTTC. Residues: CASSLKPTAAYEQYF. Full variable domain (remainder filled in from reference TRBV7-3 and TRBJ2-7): GAGVSQTPSNKVTEKGKYVELRCDPISGHTALYWYRQSLGQGPEFLIYFQGTGAADDSGLPNDRFFAVRPEGSVSTLKIQRTERGDSAVYLCASSLKPTAAYEQYFGPGTRLTVT.

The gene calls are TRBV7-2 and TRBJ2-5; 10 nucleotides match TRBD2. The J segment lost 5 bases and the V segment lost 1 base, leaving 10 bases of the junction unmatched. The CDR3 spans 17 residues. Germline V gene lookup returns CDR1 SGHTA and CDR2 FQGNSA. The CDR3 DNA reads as TGTGCCAGCAGCTTAGAACGGAGCGGGGGGGCTCTTGAGACCCAGTACTTC. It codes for CASSLERSGGALETQYF.

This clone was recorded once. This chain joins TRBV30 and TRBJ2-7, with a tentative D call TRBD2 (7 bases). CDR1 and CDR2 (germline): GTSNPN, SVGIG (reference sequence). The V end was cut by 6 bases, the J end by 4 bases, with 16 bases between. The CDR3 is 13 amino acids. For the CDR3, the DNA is TGTGCCTGCCTAGGGGGGGTCGAATACGAGCAGTACTTC. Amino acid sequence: CACLGGVEYEQYF.

The CDR3 here is CASSLVLAGGNTGELFF. The CDR3 DNA reads as TGCGCCAGCAGCTTGGTCCTGGCGGGGGGCAACACCGGGGAGCTGTTTTTT. The gene calls are TRBV5-1 and TRBJ2-2, with 8 bases identical to TRBD2. This CDR3 has 17 residues. Germline V lookup: CDR1 SGHRS, CDR2 YFSETQ. The V segment lost 0 bases and the J segment 2 bases; nucleotides outside the gene matches: 6.

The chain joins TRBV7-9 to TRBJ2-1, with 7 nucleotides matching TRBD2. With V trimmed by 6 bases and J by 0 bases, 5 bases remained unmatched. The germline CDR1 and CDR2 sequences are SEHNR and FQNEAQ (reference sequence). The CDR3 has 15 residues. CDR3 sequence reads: CASRPGTNSYNEQFF. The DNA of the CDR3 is TGTGCCAGCAGGCCTGGGACTAACTCCTACAATGAGCAGTTCTTC. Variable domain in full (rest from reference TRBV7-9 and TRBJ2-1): DTGVSQNPRHKITKRGQNVTFRCDPISEHNRLYWYRQTLGQGPEFLTYFQNEAQLEKSRLLSDRFSAERPKGSFSTLEIQRTEQGDSAMYLCASRPGTNSYNEQFFGPGTRLTVL.

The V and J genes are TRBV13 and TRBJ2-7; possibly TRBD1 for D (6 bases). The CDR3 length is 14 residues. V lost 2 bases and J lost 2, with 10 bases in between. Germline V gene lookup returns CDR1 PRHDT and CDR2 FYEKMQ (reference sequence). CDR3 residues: CASSLQGPAYEQYF. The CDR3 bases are TGTGCCAGCAGCTTACAGGGGCCGGCCTACGAGCAGTACTTC.

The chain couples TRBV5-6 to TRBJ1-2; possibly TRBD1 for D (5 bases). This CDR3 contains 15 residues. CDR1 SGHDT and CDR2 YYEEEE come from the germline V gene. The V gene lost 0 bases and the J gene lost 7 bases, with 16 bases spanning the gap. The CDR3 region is CASSLGAGNVRGYTF. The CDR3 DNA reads TGTGCCAGCAGCTTGGGAGCAGGGAACGTTCGTGGCTACACCTTC.

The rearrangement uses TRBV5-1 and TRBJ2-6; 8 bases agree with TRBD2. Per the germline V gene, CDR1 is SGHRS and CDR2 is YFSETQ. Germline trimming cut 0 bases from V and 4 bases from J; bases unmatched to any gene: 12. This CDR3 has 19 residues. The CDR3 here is CASSLDAIRRGAGANVLTF. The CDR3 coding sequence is TGCGCCAGCAGCTTGGACGCGATCAGGCGGGGGGCCGGGGCCAACGTCCTGACTTTC.

The CDR3 protein is CASSLDRVSHEQYF. In DNA, the CDR3 is TGTGCCAGCAGCTTAGATCGGGTCAGCCACGAGCAGTACTTC. This chain uses TRBV11-2 with TRBJ2-7; D unclear. Germline V gene lookup returns CDR1 SGHAT and CDR2 FQNNGV. The CDR3 spans 14 residues. With 0 bases removed from V and 5 bases from J, the gap between germline ends came to 11 bases.

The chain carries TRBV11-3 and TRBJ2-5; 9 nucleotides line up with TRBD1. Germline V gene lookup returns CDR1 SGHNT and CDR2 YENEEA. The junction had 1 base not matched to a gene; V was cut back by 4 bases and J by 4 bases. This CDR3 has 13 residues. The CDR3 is CASSSDRGETQYF. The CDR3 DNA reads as TGTGCCAGCAGCTCGGACAGGGGAGAGACCCAGTACTTC.

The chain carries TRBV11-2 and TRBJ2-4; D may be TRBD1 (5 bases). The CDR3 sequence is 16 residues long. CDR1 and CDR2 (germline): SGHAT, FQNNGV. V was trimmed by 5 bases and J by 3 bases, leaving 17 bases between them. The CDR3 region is CASSLPRDFDKNIQYF. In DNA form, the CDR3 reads TGTGCCAGCAGCCTCCCCAGGGATTTTGACAAAAACATTCAGTACTTC.

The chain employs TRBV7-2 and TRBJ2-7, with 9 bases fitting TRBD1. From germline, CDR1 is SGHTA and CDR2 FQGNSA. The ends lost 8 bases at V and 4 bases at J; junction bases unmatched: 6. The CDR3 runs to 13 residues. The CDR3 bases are TGTGCCAGCGGACTGGGACAGGGATACGAGCAGTACTTC. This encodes CASGLGQGYEQYF. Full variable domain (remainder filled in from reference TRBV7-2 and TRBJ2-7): GAGVSQSPSNKVTEKGKDVELRCDPISGHTALYWYRQSLGQGLEFLIYFQGNSAPDKSGLPSDRFSAERTGGSVSTLTIQRTQQEDSAVYLCASGLGQGYEQYFGPGTRLTVT.

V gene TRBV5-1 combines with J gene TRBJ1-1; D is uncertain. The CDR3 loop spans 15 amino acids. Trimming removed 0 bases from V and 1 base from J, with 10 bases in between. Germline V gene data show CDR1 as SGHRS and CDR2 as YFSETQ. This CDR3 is CASSLVQDGNTEAFF. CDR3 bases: TGCGCCAGCAGCTTGGTCCAGGATGGGAACACTGAAGCTTTCTTT.